This TCR beta chain was profiled in a study of CD8 T cell repertoires and HIV-1 epitope variants. CDR3 length: 13 amino acids. Trimming removed 2 bases from V and 6 bases from J, with 8 bases in between. Germline values: CDR1 MNHEY, CDR2 SMNVEV (reference sequence). Points on this clone: Its antigen is not identified.

The protocol was immunoSEQ multiplex PCR, while the TCRdb copy is restricted to in-frame clones and leaves out a portion. The repertoire holds thousands of clones, with 65% as singletons. Sequenced material: cultured CD8+ T cells derived from PBMCs. The TCR comes from a male donor with HIV. The genes are TRBV27 and TRBJ2-4; possible D gene TRBD1, 5 bases. This CDR3 reads CASSLVGANIQYF. In DNA form, the CDR3 reads TGTGCCAGCAGTTTAGTAGGGGCAAACATTCAGTACTTC.